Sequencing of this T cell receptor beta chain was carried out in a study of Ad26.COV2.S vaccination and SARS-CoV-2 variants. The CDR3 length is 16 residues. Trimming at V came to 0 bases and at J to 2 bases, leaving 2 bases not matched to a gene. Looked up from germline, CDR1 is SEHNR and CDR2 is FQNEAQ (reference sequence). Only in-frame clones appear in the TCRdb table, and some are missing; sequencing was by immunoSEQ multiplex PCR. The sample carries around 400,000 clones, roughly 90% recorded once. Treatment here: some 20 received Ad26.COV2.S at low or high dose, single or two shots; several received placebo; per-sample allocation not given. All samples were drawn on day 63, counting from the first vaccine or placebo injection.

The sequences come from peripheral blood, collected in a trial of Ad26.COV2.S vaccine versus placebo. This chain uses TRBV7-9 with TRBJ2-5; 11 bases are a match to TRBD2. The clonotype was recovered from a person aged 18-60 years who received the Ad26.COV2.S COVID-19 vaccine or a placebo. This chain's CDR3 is CASSLAASGGQETQYF. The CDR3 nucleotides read TGTGCCAGCAGCTTAGCGGCTAGCGGGGGGCAAGAGACCCAGTACTTC.